The 24 T cell receptor beta chains below all came from one sample that was sequenced in a study of shared clonotypes between healthy human individuals. Naive CD8 cells lacked CD45RO and underwent positive selection for CCR7, leaving out terminally differentiated effector memory CD45RA+ cells. The data were produced by immunoSEQ multiplex PCR, yet TCRdb's version contains in-frame clones alone and is incomplete. The sample holds hundreds of thousands of clones; about 96% are singletons and the top ten take about 0.12%. The sample comprised naive CD8+ T cells sorted from blood. The receptors were sampled from a woman aged 25-40 years in good health.

This chain uses TRBV6-4 with TRBJ2-5; 11 bases agree with TRBD2. V trimming: 3 bases; J trimming: 5 bases; junction bases outside the gene matches: 8. Looked up from germline, CDR1 is MRHNA and CDR2 is SNTAGT. The length of the CDR3 is 16 residues. In DNA form, the CDR3 reads TGTGCCAGCAGTGATGGTAGCGGGAGGGCCTACGAGACCCAGTACTTC. Translation gives CASSDGSGRAYETQYF.

The genes are TRBV7-9 and TRBJ2-3; TRBD2 matches 13 bases. The CDR3 covers 17 residues. Germline loops: CDR1 SEHNR, CDR2 FQNEAQ (reference sequence). V shed 1 base and J 5 bases; nucleotides not matched to a gene: 6. The CDR3 DNA sequence: TGTGCCAGCAGCTTAGTACTAGCGGGAGGGCCGGGAGATACGCAGTATTTT. Its protein product is CASSLVLAGGPGDTQYF.

The chain carries TRBV28 and TRBJ2-7; D may be TRBD1 (5 bases). The CDR3 has 16 amino acids. Per the germline V gene, CDR1 is MDHEN and CDR2 is SYDVKM. Trimming pared 2 bases from V and 2 bases from J, leaving 16 bases between. The CDR3 loop reads CASSLTLGASAYEQYF. The CDR3 nucleotides read TGTGCCAGCAGTTTAACGTTAGGGGCCTCCGCCTACGAGCAGTACTTC.

The chain combines TRBV7-9 with TRBJ2-7; 9 bases line up with TRBD1. CDR1 and CDR2 (germline): SEHNR, FQNEAQ (reference sequence). The CDR3 length is 14 residues. The V gene end was trimmed by 7 bases and the J gene end by 6 bases; junction bases not matched to a gene: 10. The CDR3 here is CASTRDRERSEQYF. The CDR3 DNA reads as TGTGCCAGCACCAGGGACAGGGAAAGGAGCGAGCAGTACTTC. Full variable domain (rest looked up from reference TRBV7-9 and TRBJ2-7): DTGVSQNPRHKITKRGQNVTFRCDPISEHNRLYWYRQTLGQGPEFLTYFQNEAQLEKSRLLSDRFSAERPKGSFSTLEIQRTEQGDSAMYLCASTRDRERSEQYFGPGTRLTVT.

The rearrangement joins TRBV14 to TRBJ2-3; D gene unclear. The germline V gene has CDR1 SGHDN and CDR2 FVKESK. The V end lost 2 bases, the J end lost 6 bases, and 21 bases lay between the germline ends. The CDR3 sequence is 17 residues long. CDR3 nucleotide sequence: TGTGCCAGCAGCCAAAGGGAACCCACCAAGTTTTTTGATACGCAGTATTTT. Its translation is CASSQREPTKFFDTQYF.

CDR3 nucleotide sequence: TGTGCCAGCAGCTCAACGGACAGGGGACCCCAAGAGACCCAGTACTTC. It encodes CASSSTDRGPQETQYF. This chain uses TRBV5-6 with TRBJ2-5; 9 bases agree with TRBD1. Germline CDR1 reads SGHDT; CDR2 reads YYEEEE. Unmatched junction bases numbered 7, after V lost 3 bases and J lost 1 base. This CDR3 has 16 amino acids.

This chain joins TRBV7-7 and TRBJ2-7; the match to TRBD1 covers 11 bases. There are 20 residues in the CDR3. The germline V gene encodes CDR1 SSHAT and CDR2 FNYEAQ (reference sequence). Losses at the gene ends were 0 bases for V and 0 bases for J; bases not matched to a gene: 13. The CDR3 sequence: CASSLALARTGGRFSYEQYF. CDR3 nucleotide sequence: TGTGCCAGCAGCTTAGCACTTGCTAGGACAGGGGGCCGCTTCTCCTACGAGCAGTACTTC.

This chain uses TRBV30 with TRBJ2-3; 14 bases are a match to TRBD2. CDR3 length: 16 residues. Germline loops: CDR1 GTSNPN, CDR2 SVGIG (reference sequence). The trim removed 1 base at V and 6 bases at J, leaving 6 bases unmatched. CDR3 coding DNA: TGTGCCTGGAGTGAGGGACTAGCGGGAGTAGGTGATACGCAGTATTTT. Amino acids: CAWSEGLAGVGDTQYF.

This clone was observed a handful of times. The rearrangement links TRBV20-1 to TRBJ2-4, with D uncertain. Germline-derived CDR1 and CDR2 are DFQATT and SNEGSKA (reference sequence). The CDR3 totals 10 residues. Trimming shortened V by 5 bases and J by 5 bases, and 4 bases separated the two germline ends. DNA of the CDR3: TGCAGTGCTGCGGAAAACATTCAGTACTTC. It is translated as CSAAENIQYF.

The chain uses TRBV15 and TRBJ1-1; TRBD1 might be the D (6 bases). CDR3 length equals 14 residues. V was cut by 0 bases and J by 4 bases, with 9 bases left in between. The V gene's germline CDR1 is LNHNV and CDR2 YYDKDF (reference sequence). CDR3 coding DNA: TGTGCCACCAGCAGAGATAGGGGGAGCACTGAAGCTTTCTTT. Protein: CATSRDRGSTEAFF.

The V call is TRBV27, the J call TRBJ2-3; D perhaps matches TRBD2 (5 bases). CDR1 is MNHEY, CDR2 SMNVEV, per germline (reference sequence). The V end lost 6 bases, the J end lost 4 bases, and 11 bases lay between the germline ends. CDR3 length: 13 amino acids. The CDR3 DNA is TGTGCCAGCAGAACCCCCGGGGCAGATACGCAGTATTTT. Protein product: CASRTPGADTQYF.

V and J are TRBV2 and TRBJ1-4; the D gene is possibly TRBD1 (6 bases). This CDR3 spans 13 amino acids. V shed 8 bases and J shed 8 bases, with 15 bases lying between them. Germline-derived CDR1 and CDR2 are SNHLY and FYNNEI. CDR3 nucleotides: TGTGCCAGCCTTACGAGGGGGGGGGAAAAACTGTTTTTT. Residues: CASLTRGGEKLFF. Variable domain in full (rest from reference TRBV2 and TRBJ1-4): EPEVTQTPSHQVTQMGQEVILRCVPISNHLYFYWYRQILGQKVEFLVSFYNNEISEKSEIFDDQFSVERPDGSNFTLKIRSTKLEDSAMYFCASLTRGGEKLFFGSGTQLSVL.

The V and J genes are TRBV2 and TRBJ2-1; D assignment may be TRBD1 or TRBD2 (5 bases each). Looked up from germline, CDR1 is SNHLY and CDR2 is FYNNEI. V lost 4 bases, J lost 8 bases, and 9 bases lay in between. This CDR3 contains 12 residues. CDR3 in DNA: TGTGCCAGCAGTGGAGGGGTTCATGAGCAGTTCTTC. Protein: CASSGGVHEQFF. The full variable domain, its missing parts supplied by reference TRBV2 and TRBJ2-1, is EPEVTQTPSHQVTQMGQEVILRCVPISNHLYFYWYRQILGQKVEFLVSFYNNEISEKSEIFDDQFSVERPDGSNFTLKIRSTKLEDSAMYFCASSGGVHEQFFGPGTRLTVL.

The V gene is TRBV19, the J gene TRBJ2-1; a weak D match, TRBD2 (5 bases). The V end was cut by 4 bases, the J end by 0 bases, with 16 bases between. Germline loops: CDR1 LNHDA, CDR2 SQIVND (reference sequence). The CDR3 has 17 amino acids. This CDR3 reads CASSSGLPTSSYNEQFF. In DNA form, the CDR3 reads TGTGCCAGTAGTAGCGGACTTCCGACGAGCTCCTACAATGAGCAGTTCTTC.

The CDR3, as DNA: TGTGCCAGCAGTGGGGACGTGAGTCTAGCCAAAAACATTCAGTACTTC. This codes for CASSGDVSLAKNIQYF. The chain is built from TRBV2 and TRBJ2-4; the D gene could be TRBD1 or TRBD2 (5 bases each). The length of the CDR3 is 16 residues. Germline V gene sequence: CDR1 SNHLY, CDR2 FYNNEI. Trimming pared 4 bases from V and 0 bases from J, leaving 13 bases between.

Notes on this clone: Relative to the germline gene, one junction end is altered; a read error may explain this. V and J are TRBV2 and TRBJ2-5; D gene unclear. This CDR3 region has 13 residues. Germline lookup yields CDR1 SNHLY and CDR2 FYNNEI. The CDR3 region is CVSSLGVQETQYF. For the CDR3, the DNA is TGTGTCAGCAGTTTAGGTGTTCAAGAGACCCAGTACTTC.

The chain recombines TRBV7-8 with TRBJ2-7, with D tentatively TRBD2 (6 bases). V was cut by 3 bases and J by 2 bases, with 14 bases left in between. Germline values: CDR1 SGHVS, CDR2 FQNEAQ. The CDR3 has 15 residues. CDR3 bases: TGTGCCAGCAGCTTGCTGGGGGGTATGGCCTACGAGCAGTACTTC. It yields the protein CASSLLGGMAYEQYF. The entire variable domain, with the rest obtained from reference TRBV7-8 and TRBJ2-7, is as follows: GAGVSQSPRYKVAKRGQDVALRCDPISGHVSLFWYQQALGQGPEFLTYFQNEAQLDKSGLPSDRFFAERPEGSVSTLKIQRTQQEDSAVYLCASSLLGGMAYEQYFGPGTRLTVT.

This rearrangement joins TRBV27 to TRBJ1-1; D is perhaps TRBD1 (5 bases). Trimming shortened V by 3 bases and J by 5 bases, and 10 bases separated the two germline ends. Germline-derived CDR1 and CDR2 are MNHEY and SMNVEV (reference sequence). This CDR3 region has 13 residues. The DNA of the CDR3 is TGTGCCAGCAGTTTGATGGGGGGGACTGAAGCTTTCTTT. It translates to CASSLMGGTEAFF.

This clone appeared once. J is TRBJ2-7 and V is TRBV29-1; a weak D match, TRBD1 (7 bases). The V gene's germline CDR1 is SQVTM and CDR2 ANQGSEA. The CDR3 is made up of 13 amino acids. Between the trimmed V and J ends, which lost 6 bases and 0 bases, there was a span of 12 bases. The CDR3 reads CSVSGGSSYEQYF. DNA for the CDR3: TGCAGCGTCTCAGGGGGGAGCTCCTACGAGCAGTACTTC.

The chain recombines TRBV13 with TRBJ1-1; 9 nucleotides agree with TRBD1. The junction had 8 bases not matched to a gene; V was cut back by 1 base and J by 5 bases. The CDR3 runs to 16 residues. The germline gives CDR1 PRHDT, CDR2 FYEKMQ (reference sequence). The CDR3 DNA sequence: TGTGCCAGCAGCTTAGACGTACAGGGGGCCCGGACTGAAGCTTTCTTT. It specifies CASSLDVQGARTEAFF.

The chain uses TRBV28 and TRBJ1-1; TRBD1 matches 7 bases. CDR3 length: 12 amino acids. Germline CDR1 MDHEN, CDR2 SYDVKM. V lost 5 bases to trimming and J lost 6 bases; unmatched junction nucleotides: 3. This CDR3 reads CASSQGGPEAFF. As DNA, the CDR3 is TGTGCCAGCAGTCAGGGGGGACCTGAAGCTTTCTTT.

CDR3 sequence (DNA): TGTGCCAGCAGCCTCCGGGGGCGCAAGAATGGCTACACCTTC. This translates into CASSLRGRKNGYTF. The J gene is TRBJ1-2, the V gene TRBV13; D perhaps matches TRBD1 (6 bases). V shed 5 bases and J shed 6 bases, with 16 bases lying between them. This CDR3 is built from 14 residues. Germline V lookup: CDR1 PRHDT, CDR2 FYEKMQ (reference sequence).

This chain connects TRBV10-3 to TRBJ1-1; a possible D gene is TRBD1 (6 bases). Germline V gives CDR1 ENHRY, CDR2 SYGVKD. This CDR3 contains 16 residues. V was pared by 8 bases and J by 3 bases, with 22 bases between. CDR3 sequence reads: CAIGRYRVRKDTEAFF. The CDR3, as DNA: TGTGCCATCGGTCGGTACAGGGTGAGGAAAGACACTGAAGCTTTCTTT.

The genes are TRBV28 and TRBJ1-5; possibly TRBD1 for D (6 bases). Trimming pared 6 bases from V and 6 bases from J, leaving 15 bases between. The V gene's germline CDR1 is MDHEN and CDR2 SYDVKM. The CDR3 consists of 14 residues. The DNA for the CDR3 is TGTGCCAGCAGCTTACACAGGGCTGGTCAGCCCCAGCATTTT. The encoded protein is CASSLHRAGQPQHF.